What follows are 12 T cell receptor beta chains derived from one specimen sequenced in a study of long-term antiretroviral therapy in people with HIV. With survey level as its setting, the immunoSEQ assay was v3.0. Sequenced by immunoSEQ multiplex PCR; TCRdb stores in-frame clones only, minus some. The data hold about 40,000 clones, with 80% to 90% observed a single time. This sample comprised unsorted PBMCs, obtained 1.2 years after starting antiretroviral therapy. The source of these receptors is a woman between 50 and 59 years old with HIV.

The chain carries TRBV19 and TRBJ1-2; D is uncertain. This CDR3 is 13 amino acids long. Germline V gene lookup returns CDR1 LNHDA and CDR2 SQIVND (reference sequence). Trimming pared 3 bases from V and 3 bases from J, leaving 8 bases between. The CDR3 here is CASSIVGHYGYTF. CDR3 coding DNA: TGTGCCAGTAGTATTGTAGGACACTATGGCTACACCTTC. The entire variable domain, with the rest obtained from reference TRBV19 and TRBJ1-2, is as follows: DGGITQSPKYLFRKEGQNVTLSCEQNLNHDAMYWYRQDPGQGLRLIYYSQIVNDFQKGDIAEGYSVSREKKESFPLTVTSAQKNPTAFYLCASSIVGHYGYTFGSGTRLTVV.

This clone appeared a few times. The chain has TRBV6-6 and TRBJ2-7; weak D call: TRBD1 (6 bases). CDR1 is MNHNY, CDR2 SVGAGI, per germline (reference sequence). CDR3 length: 14 amino acids. The V end lost 6 bases, the J end lost 0 bases, and 12 bases lay between the germline ends. CDR3 sequence reads: CASRSGDSSYEQYF. CDR3 sequence (DNA): TGTGCCAGCAGATCAGGGGATAGCTCCTACGAGCAGTACTTC.

This clone showed up just once. The chain employs TRBV5-1 and TRBJ2-1, with 9 bases aligning to TRBD1. Trimming at V came to 1 base and at J to 10 bases, leaving 9 bases not matched to a gene. Germline V gives CDR1 SGHRS, CDR2 YFSETQ. CDR3 length: 15 amino acids. The CDR3 bases are TGCGCCAGCAGCTTGACACAGGGGGCCGGAAGGGAGCAGTTCTTC. This codes for CASSLTQGAGREQFF.

DNA for the CDR3: TGTGCCAGCAGCTCGGGGGGTTCGGCTGAAGCTTTCTTT. This codes for CASSSGGSAEAFF. V usage is TRBV7-8 and J usage is TRBJ1-1, with D possibly TRBD1 on 5 matching bases. Trimming took off 4 bases at V and 6 bases at J, with 12 bases between the two ends. Per the germline V gene, CDR1 is SGHVS and CDR2 is FQNEAQ. The CDR3 runs 13 residues.

The chain recombines TRBV5-1 with TRBJ2-2; 9 bases align to TRBD2. Unmatched junction bases numbered 10, after V lost 5 bases and J lost 2 bases. From germline, CDR1 is SGHRS and CDR2 YFSETQ. The length of the CDR3 is 17 residues. The CDR3 region is CASSSQLAGQNTGELFF. The CDR3 region has the DNA TGCGCCAGCAGTTCGCAGCTAGCGGGGCAAAACACCGGGGAGCTGTTTTTT.

The chain recombines TRBV9 with TRBJ2-2, with D possibly TRBD1 on 7 matching bases. This CDR3 spans 15 amino acids. V gave up 2 bases and J gave up 3 bases, with 11 bases separating them. Germline V CDR1 and CDR2: SGDLS, YYNGEE. The CDR3 sequence is CASSVGGGDTGELFF. The CDR3 DNA sequence: TGTGCCAGCAGCGTTGGAGGGGGCGACACCGGGGAGCTGTTTTTT.

This rearrangement joins TRBV2 to TRBJ2-3, with D maybe TRBD1 (5 bases). Germline CDR1 and CDR2: SNHLY and FYNNEI. The length of the CDR3 is 14 residues. Trimming cost V 6 bases and J 0 bases, with 10 bases left between them. The CDR3 DNA follows: TGTGCCAGCAGGGACACTGGAAGCACAGATACGCAGTATTTT. It specifies CASRDTGSTDTQYF. The full variable domain, in which reference TRBV2 and TRBJ2-3 provide the parts outside the CDR3, is EPEVTQTPSHQVTQMGQEVILRCVPISNHLYFYWYRQILGQKVEFLVSFYNNEISEKSEIFDDQFSVERPDGSNFTLKIRSTKLEDSAMYFCASRDTGSTDTQYFGPGTRLTVL.

V is TRBV7-6 and J is TRBJ2-5; TRBD2 matches at 7 bases. The CDR3 is 17 amino acids. From germline, CDR1 is SGHVS and CDR2 FNYEAQ. Trimming at V came to 5 bases and at J to 4 bases, leaving 16 bases not matched to a gene. CDR3 in DNA: TGTGCCAGCAGCCTAACCCGGACTAGTTGGGGTCTAGAGACCCAGTACTTC. Amino acids: CASSLTRTSWGLETQYF.

This clone turned up a few times. V gene TRBV5-1 combines with J gene TRBJ1-5, with unresolved D. Germline V lookup: CDR1 SGHRS, CDR2 YFSETQ. The CDR3 runs 15 residues. Trimming removed 4 bases from V and 0 bases from J, with 11 bases in between. The CDR3 coding sequence is TGCGCCAGCAGCGAAGGGCCACGTAGCAATCAGCCCCAGCATTTT. Translating it yields CASSEGPRSNQPQHF.

The chain joins TRBV6-6 to TRBJ1-2; unclear D gene. The CDR3 length is 13 residues. Germline V gene lookup returns CDR1 MNHNY and CDR2 SVGAGI (reference sequence). V dropped 2 bases and J dropped 4 bases, with 8 bases sitting between them. This CDR3 is CASSYGLGYGYTF. The CDR3 DNA is TGTGCCAGCAGTTACGGACTGGGCTATGGCTACACCTTC.

V gene TRBV4-3 combines with J gene TRBJ2-3; TRBD2 matches 9 bases. The CDR3 loop spans 19 amino acids. Looked up from germline, CDR1 is LGHNA and CDR2 is YSLEER. V was clipped by 0 bases and J by 1 base; unmatched bases: 11. The CDR3 reads CASSQDITPSSGGTDTQYF. The CDR3 region has the DNA TGCGCCAGCAGCCAAGATATAACCCCCTCTAGCGGGGGCACAGATACGCAGTATTTT.

To note about this clone: At one end, the junction sequence differs from germline, possibly due to a read error. Additional DNA sequences in this sample encode the identical CDR3. This chain connects TRBV9 to TRBJ1-2; 9 bases match TRBD1. The germline V gene has CDR1 SGDLS and CDR2 YYNGEE. The CDR3 covers 13 residues. The CDR3 protein is CASSENRGHGYTF. The CDR3, as DNA: TGTGCTAGCAGCGAGAACAGGGGGCACGGCTACACCTTC.